This entry lists 18 T cell receptor beta chains sequenced from one sample in a study of blood T cell repertoires in COVID-19 (TCRdb year 2020). The library was produced with the immunoSEQ multiplex PCR assay. The immuneACCESS repertoire file appears here via TCRdb, limited to in-frame rearrangements. These files lack a portion of the clones; in checked studies, under half of the deficit traces to unresolved V genes, and the cause of the others is not known. This sample is represented by about half a million clones; 75% to 90% of them were singletons. The ten largest clones capture around 0.9% of the sample. Sequencing was carried out using peripheral blood. The receptor source for this set is a man aged 18 to 30 with COVID-19, enrolled during active disease.

V gene TRBV7-9 combines with J gene TRBJ2-7; the D gene is possibly TRBD2 (6 bases). Trimming left V 2 bases short and J 2 bases short, with 10 bases between. CDR1 is SEHNR and CDR2 is FQNEAQ in the germline V gene (reference sequence). CDR3 length: 14 amino acids. CDR3: CASSLSAGTYEQYF. The DNA of the CDR3 is TGTGCCAGCAGCTTATCCGCGGGGACCTACGAGCAGTACTTC.

V and J are TRBV9 and TRBJ2-2, with unresolved D. Germline V gene sequence: CDR1 SGDLS, CDR2 YYNGEE. The V gene lost 0 bases and the J gene lost 7 bases, with 13 bases spanning the gap. The CDR3 has 15 residues. The chain's CDR3 is CASSVAETFIGELFF. DNA of the CDR3: TGTGCCAGCAGCGTAGCCGAGACTTTTATCGGGGAGCTGTTTTTT.

The chain has TRBV24-1 and TRBJ2-7, with 7 nucleotides matching TRBD1. CDR1 and CDR2 (germline): KGHDR, SFDVKD. CDR3 length: 13 amino acids. Germline trimming cut 6 bases from V and 2 bases from J; bases unmatched to any gene: 3. CDR3 bases: TGTGCCACCAGTAGGGGGCCCGCCTACGAGCAGTACTTC. Encoded protein: CATSRGPAYEQYF.

This chain links TRBV3-1 (or the pseudogene TRBV3-2) with TRBJ1-1; tentative D call: TRBD1 (6 bases). The germline V gene has CDR1 LGHDT and CDR2 YNNKEL (reference sequence). CDR3 length: 14 amino acids. V lost 4 bases and J lost 9, with 18 bases in between. The CDR3 loop reads CASSPSGDGTQAFF. CDR3 nucleotides: TGTGCCAGCAGCCCGTCAGGGGACGGTACTCAAGCTTTCTTT.

The CDR3 protein is CASSPLGADTQYF. In DNA form, the CDR3 reads TGTGCCAGCAGTCCCCTAGGCGCAGATACGCAGTATTTT. The chain joins TRBV27 to TRBJ2-3; no definite D call. V gave up 5 bases and J gave up 4 bases, with 10 bases separating them. Looked up from germline, CDR1 is MNHEY and CDR2 is SMNVEV (reference sequence). CDR3 length: 13 amino acids.

The rearrangement joins TRBV28 to TRBJ2-3; D possibly corresponds to TRBD2 (5 bases). The CDR3 is 19 amino acids. The ends were cut back, 4 bases at V and 2 bases at J, with 25 bases in the middle. Per germline, CDR1 MDHEN and CDR2 SYDVKM. This CDR3 reads CASSYSGSLTAYITDTQYF. CDR3 sequence (DNA): TGTGCCAGCAGTTACAGTGGGAGCTTGACCGCGTATATCACAGATACGCAGTATTTT.

This clone was seen just once. This rearrangement joins TRBV29-1 to TRBJ1-2; weak D call: TRBD1 (5 bases). This CDR3 comprises 14 residues. V lost 2 bases, J lost 4 bases, and 14 bases lay in between. Germline V lookup: CDR1 SQVTM, CDR2 ANQGSEA. CDR3 in amino acids: CSVEKGMSSYGYTF. CDR3 in DNA: TGCAGCGTTGAAAAGGGGATGTCCTCCTATGGCTACACCTTC.

V is TRBV5-1 and J is TRBJ2-7, with TRBD2 matching 7 bases. The CDR3 runs 15 residues. With 2 bases clipped from V and 2 bases from J, the junction kept 7 bases outside the gene matches. Germline V gene lookup returns CDR1 SGHRS and CDR2 YFSETQ. The CDR3 loop is CASSFASSGAYEQYF. CDR3 DNA sequence: TGCGCCAGCAGCTTTGCGTCTAGCGGAGCCTACGAGCAGTACTTC.

The J gene is TRBJ1-1, the V gene TRBV6-2 or TRBV6-3, with D perhaps matching TRBD1 (5 bases). There are 14 residues in the CDR3. Germline loops: CDR1 MNHEY, CDR2 SVGEGT. Trimming removed 5 bases from V and 4 bases from J, with 14 bases in between. The CDR3 loop is CASSPFQGGTEAFF. CDR3 DNA: TGTGCCAGCAGTCCATTTCAGGGTGGCACTGAAGCTTTCTTT.

The V gene is TRBV5-8, the J gene TRBJ2-2, with a possible D match to TRBD1 (6 bases). Trimming left V 2 bases short and J 0 bases short, with 11 bases between. CDR1 and CDR2 (germline): SGHTS, YDEGEE. The CDR3 is made up of 16 amino acids. CDR3 nucleotides: TGTGCCAGCAGCTTACTGACAGGACCGAACACCGGGGAGCTGTTTTTT. It is translated as CASSLLTGPNTGELFF.

The chain combines TRBV11-3 with TRBJ2-1; TRBD2 matches at 9 bases. From germline, CDR1 is SGHNT and CDR2 YENEEA. The CDR3 is made up of 16 amino acids. Losses at the gene ends were 1 base for V and 9 bases for J; bases not matched to a gene: 10. The CDR3 sequence is CASSLGAGGPSGEQFF. In DNA, the CDR3 is TGTGCCAGCAGCTTAGGCGCGGGAGGGCCGAGCGGTGAGCAGTTCTTC.

The rearrangement links TRBV6-2 or TRBV6-3 to TRBJ1-1, with D hard to call. The CDR3 is made up of 13 amino acids. V gave up 5 bases and J gave up 6 bases, with 13 bases separating them. CDR1 and CDR2 (germline): MNHEY, SVGEGT. The chain's CDR3 is CASSKEGNPEAFF. DNA for the CDR3: TGTGCCAGCAGTAAGGAGGGTAACCCTGAAGCTTTCTTT.

This chain uses TRBV2 with TRBJ2-3; D is unresolved. This CDR3 has 18 residues. In germline, CDR1 is SNHLY, CDR2 FYNNEI. V was cut by 1 base and J by 2 bases, with 19 bases left in between. The CDR3 reads CASSEVPSQREDTDTQYF. The CDR3 bases are TGTGCCAGCAGTGAAGTCCCGTCTCAGCGCGAGGACACAGATACGCAGTATTTT.

For this clone: The sample carries other DNA sequences with the same CDR3. The chain has TRBV5-1 and TRBJ2-5; D is undetermined. The CDR3 runs to 13 residues. Germline CDR1 is SGHRS and CDR2 is YFSETQ. With 0 bases removed from V and 2 bases from J, the gap between germline ends came to 5 bases. The CDR3 DNA follows: TGCGCCAGCAGCTTGGGACTGCAAGAGACCCAGTACTTC. This gives the protein CASSLGLQETQYF.

The chain uses TRBV3-1 (or the pseudogene TRBV3-2) and TRBJ2-7; possibly TRBD1 for D (5 bases). V lost 4 bases and J 0 bases, leaving 7 bases between the germline ends. The CDR3 is made up of 13 amino acids. From germline, CDR1 is LGHDT and CDR2 YNNKEL (reference sequence). CDR3: CASSRQTSYEQYF. CDR3 DNA: TGTGCCAGCAGCCGACAGACCTCCTACGAGCAGTACTTC.

J is TRBJ2-7 and V is TRBV7-2; D may be TRBD1 (5 bases). This CDR3 has 15 residues. In germline, CDR1 is SGHTA, CDR2 FQGNSA. Trimming shortened V by 2 bases and J by 3 bases, and 14 bases separated the two germline ends. CDR3 DNA sequence: TGTGCCAGCAGCTTACTACAACAGGCCCACTACGAGCAGTACTTC. This sequence encodes CASSLLQQAHYEQYF.

The chain employs TRBV19 and TRBJ1-5, with D unresolved. The CDR3 consists of 13 residues. Germline CDR1 and CDR2: LNHDA and SQIVND (reference sequence). The V end was cut by 11 bases, the J end by 0 bases, with 11 bases between. The CDR3 sequence: CAGSSSSNQPQHF. The DNA of the CDR3 is TGTGCCGGGAGCTCTTCTAGCAATCAGCCCCAGCATTTT. Full variable domain (outside the CDR3, taken from reference TRBV19 and TRBJ1-5): DGGITQSPKYLFRKEGQNVTLSCEQNLNHDAMYWYRQDPGQGLRLIYYSQIVNDFQKGDIAEGYSVSREKKESFPLTVTSAQKNPTAFYLCAGSSSSNQPQHFGDGTRLSIL.

The chain joins TRBV12-3 or TRBV12-4 to TRBJ1-2; 9 bases line up with TRBD1. CDR3 length equals 12 residues. Losses at the gene ends were 6 bases for V and 10 bases for J; bases not matched to a gene: 6. CDR3 in DNA: TGTGCCAGCAGACGGGACAGGGAGGACTACACCTTC. The encoded protein is CASRRDREDYTF.